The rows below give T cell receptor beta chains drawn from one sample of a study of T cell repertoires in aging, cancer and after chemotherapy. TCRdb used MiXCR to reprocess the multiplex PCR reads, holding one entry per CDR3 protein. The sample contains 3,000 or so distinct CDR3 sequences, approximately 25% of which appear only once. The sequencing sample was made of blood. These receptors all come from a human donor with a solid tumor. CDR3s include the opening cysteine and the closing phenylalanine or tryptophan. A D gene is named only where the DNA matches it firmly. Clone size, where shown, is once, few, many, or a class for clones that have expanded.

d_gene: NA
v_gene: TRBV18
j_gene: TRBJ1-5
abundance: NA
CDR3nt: TGTGCCAGCTCACCGAACAGAAATCAGCCCCAGCATTTT
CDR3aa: CASSPNRNQPQHF

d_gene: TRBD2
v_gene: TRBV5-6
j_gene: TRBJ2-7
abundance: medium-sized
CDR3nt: TGTGCCAGCAGCTTGGGAGTGACTAGCGCCTACGAGCAGTACTTC
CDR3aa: CASSLGVTSAYEQYF

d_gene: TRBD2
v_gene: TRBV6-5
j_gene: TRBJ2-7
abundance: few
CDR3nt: TGTGCCAGCATACTAGTTGGGGAGGGCGAGCAGTACTTC
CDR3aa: CASILVGEGEQYF

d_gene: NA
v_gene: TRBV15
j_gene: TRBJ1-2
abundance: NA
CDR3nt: TGTGCCACCAGCAGAGATCATATGGGGGCCTCAGACTATGGCTACACCTTC
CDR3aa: CATSRDHMGASDYGYTF

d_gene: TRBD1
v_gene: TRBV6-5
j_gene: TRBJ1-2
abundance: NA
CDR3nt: TGTGCCAGCAGTTATTCTCAGGGGGCGCCGGGCTACACCTTC
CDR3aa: CASSYSQGAPGYTF

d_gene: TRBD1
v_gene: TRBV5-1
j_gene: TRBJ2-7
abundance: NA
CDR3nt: TGCGCCAGCAGCGGGGTGGGGGACAGGTCCTACGAGCAGTACTTC
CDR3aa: CASSGVGDRSYEQYF

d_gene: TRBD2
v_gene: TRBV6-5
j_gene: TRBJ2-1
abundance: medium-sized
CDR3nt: TGTGCCAGCAGTTCTCTAGCGGGCGGAGACAATGAGCAGTTCTTC
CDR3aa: CASSSLAGGDNEQFF

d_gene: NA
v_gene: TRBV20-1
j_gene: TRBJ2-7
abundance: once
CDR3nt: TGCAGTGCTGACTCAGTAGGAGGGCTGGCCTCCTACGAGCAGTACTTC
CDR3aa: CSADSVGGLASYEQYF

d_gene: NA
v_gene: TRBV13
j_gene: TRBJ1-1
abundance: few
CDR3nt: TGTGCCAGCAGCTTAGGCCAGCTGAACACTGAAGCTTTCTTT
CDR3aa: CASSLGQLNTEAFF

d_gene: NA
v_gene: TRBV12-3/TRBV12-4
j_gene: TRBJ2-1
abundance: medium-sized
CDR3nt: TGTGCCAGCACCTCGACTAGACTCCCGTACAATGAGCAGTTCTTC
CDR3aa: CASTSTRLPYNEQFF

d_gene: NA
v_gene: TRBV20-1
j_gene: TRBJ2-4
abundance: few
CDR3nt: TGCAGTGCTAACAGGGATAGAATGGCCAAAAACATTCAGTACTTC
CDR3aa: CSANRDRMAKNIQYF